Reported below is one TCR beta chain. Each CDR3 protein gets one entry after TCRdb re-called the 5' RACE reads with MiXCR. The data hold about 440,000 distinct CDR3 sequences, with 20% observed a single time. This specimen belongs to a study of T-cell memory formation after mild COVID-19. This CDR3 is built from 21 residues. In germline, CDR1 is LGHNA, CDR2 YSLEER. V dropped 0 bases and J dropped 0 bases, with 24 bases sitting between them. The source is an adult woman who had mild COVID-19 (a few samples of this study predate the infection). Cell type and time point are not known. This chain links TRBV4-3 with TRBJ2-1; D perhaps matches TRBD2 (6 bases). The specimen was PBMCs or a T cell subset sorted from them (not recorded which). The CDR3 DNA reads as TGCGCCAGCAGCCAAGAGGGGCTAGCTATCTATGCGGGAAGCTCCTACAATGAGCAGTTCTTC. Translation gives CASSQEGLAIYAGSSYNEQFF.